The 9 T cell receptor beta chains reported below all come from one sample, sequenced in a study of a mutant IDH1 vaccine in newly diagnosed glioma. Time point given: baseline, week 1 (first vaccination visit). Treatment indicated: pre-vaccination baseline after standard-of-care therapy. TCRdb keeps only in-frame clones here, not all; method: immunoSEQ multiplex PCR. Of about 24,000 clones listed, roughly nine tenths are singletons. The specimen comprised PBMCs, sampled from a glioma patient treated with radiotherapy, temozolomide or both. These receptors came from a young man with glioma.

The chain combines TRBV19 with TRBJ2-7, with D tentatively TRBD1 (6 bases). The CDR3 runs to 13 residues. Germline CDR1 LNHDA, CDR2 SQIVND (reference sequence). V was pared by 3 bases and J by 6 bases, with 12 bases between. Written as DNA, the CDR3 is TGTGCCAGTAGTATTCAGGGGACGGGCGAGCAGTACTTC. Amino acid sequence: CASSIQGTGEQYF.

The V call is TRBV5-1, the J call TRBJ1-1, with D maybe TRBD1 (6 bases). This CDR3 is 15 amino acids long. V was clipped by 0 bases and J by 4 bases, with 13 bases between them. Germline V lookup: CDR1 SGHRS, CDR2 YFSETQ. The DNA for the CDR3 is TGCGCCAGCAGCTTGGGGGGGCCTGGGGGCACTGAAGCTTTCTTT. Translated, it gives CASSLGGPGGTEAFF.

The V call is TRBV5-1, the J call TRBJ2-7; TRBD1 might be the D (6 bases). With 0 bases removed from V and 6 bases from J, the gap between germline ends came to 13 bases. This CDR3 contains 14 residues. Germline loops: CDR1 SGHRS, CDR2 YFSETQ. The CDR3 coding sequence is TGCGCCAGCAGCTTGGGTGCGACAGGTACCGAGCAGTACTTC. It encodes CASSLGATGTEQYF.

V is TRBV7-8 and J is TRBJ1-4, with a possible D match to TRBD1 (6 bases). The CDR3 loop spans 16 amino acids. Germline V gives CDR1 SGHVS, CDR2 FQNEAQ. Trimming removed 3 bases at V and 7 bases at J, with 18 bases between. CDR3 protein: CASSLGQGRRGEKLFF. The CDR3 nucleotides are TGTGCCAGCAGCTTGGGGCAGGGGCGCCGTGGTGAAAAACTGTTTTTT.

The rearrangement joins TRBV30 to TRBJ1-2; 8 positions agree with TRBD1. The CDR3 is made up of 13 amino acids. Per the germline V gene, CDR1 is GTSNPN and CDR2 is SVGIG (reference sequence). V gave up 4 bases and J gave up 4 bases; unmatched junction bases: 5. The CDR3 loop reads CAWTSTGGYGYTF. In DNA, the CDR3 is TGTGCCTGGACAAGTACAGGGGGCTATGGCTACACCTTC.

The chain employs TRBV29-1 and TRBJ2-3; TRBD2 matches at 7 bases. Germline-derived CDR1 and CDR2 are SQVTM and ANQGSEA. Germline trimming cut 8 bases from V and 1 base from J; bases unmatched to any gene: 9. This CDR3 is 14 amino acids long. Here the CDR3 DNA reads TGCAGCACTAAACTGCTAGCGGGCACAGATACGCAGTATTTT. This codes for CSTKLLAGTDTQYF.

For this clone: This may arise from a read error, as a much more abundant clone is one base away. The chain employs TRBV7-8 and TRBJ1-2, with a possible D match to TRBD1 (5 bases). This CDR3 spans 13 amino acids. V was shortened by 1 base and J by 3 bases, with 6 bases between the two germline ends. In germline, CDR1 is SGHVS, CDR2 FQNEAQ. This CDR3 reads CASSLGDHYGYTF. The CDR3 DNA sequence: TGTGCCAGCAGCTTAGGGGACCACTATGGCTACACCTTC.

The CDR3 DNA reads TGTGCCAGCAGCTTCTTTAGGGCCTACGAGCAGTACTTC. It translates to CASSFFRAYEQYF. The V and J genes are TRBV11-2 and TRBJ2-7, with D unclear. Trimming cost V 3 bases and J 2 bases, with 8 bases left between them. This CDR3 has 13 residues. The germline V gene encodes CDR1 SGHAT and CDR2 FQNNGV.

This clone was picked up one time. Here the CDR3 DNA reads TGTGCCAGCAGCTTGGGACTAGCGGGAGTCGAGCAGTACTTC. As protein: CASSLGLAGVEQYF. The J gene is TRBJ2-7, the V gene TRBV5-4; the match to TRBD2 covers 12 bases. Trimming at V came to 0 bases and at J to 6 bases, leaving 1 base not matched to a gene. The germline CDR1 and CDR2 sequences are SGHNT and YYREEE (reference sequence). The CDR3 has 14 amino acids.